One and the same sample provided the 19 T cell receptor beta chains below, sequenced in a study of cytomegalovirus exposure and HLA in healthy donors. The PCR had 60 Vbeta and 13 Jbeta primers. Repertoires were generated with immunoSEQ multiplex PCR, while TCRdb's copy carries only in-frame clones and drops some. This table holds roughly 150,000 clones, around 83% found once. The sample comprised PBMCs. These receptors came from a man younger than 45 in good health and CMV-seropositive.

The sample holds one count of this clone. This sequence joins TRBV5-1 and TRBJ2-7; TRBD1 agrees at 8 bases. The CDR3 runs 15 residues. V was pared by 1 base and J by 3 bases, with 6 bases of the junction left unmatched. Germline lookup yields CDR1 SGHRS and CDR2 YFSETQ. CDR3 amino acids: CASSLLSGQDYEQYV. CDR3 sequence (DNA): TGCGCCAGCAGCTTGTTATCGGGACAGGACTACGAGCAGTACGTC.

The V gene is TRBV6-5, the J gene TRBJ2-5, with D perhaps matching TRBD2 (5 bases). Germline CDR1 and CDR2: MNHEY and SVGAGI. The CDR3 has 14 residues. V shed 6 bases and J shed 5 bases, with 16 bases lying between them. The CDR3 DNA is TGTGCCAGCAGGACCAGACTAAGAAAGGAGACCCAGTACTTC. Translating it yields CASRTRLRKETQYF.

This clone was seen a handful of times. The chain combines TRBV4-3 with TRBJ2-7; unclear D gene. This CDR3 spans 13 amino acids. The germline V gene has CDR1 LGHNA and CDR2 YSLEER. V shed 0 bases and J shed 3 bases, with 6 bases lying between them. CDR3 region: CASSQDYGYEQYF. DNA of the CDR3: TGCGCCAGCAGCCAAGATTACGGCTACGAGCAGTACTTC.

This clone appeared a single time. This chain connects TRBV2 to TRBJ2-1; 13 nucleotides align to TRBD2. The V and J ends lost 6 bases and 9 bases, in that order; junction bases with no gene match: 11. CDR1 is SNHLY and CDR2 is FYNNEI in the germline V gene. This CDR3 has 16 residues. In nucleotides, the CDR3 is TGTGCCAGCAGCCGGACTAGCGGGAGCTCAGTGGGTGAGCAGTTCTTC. Protein product: CASSRTSGSSVGEQFF.

The J gene is TRBJ1-4, the V gene TRBV7-2; possible D gene TRBD1, 6 bases. Trimming took 7 bases from V and 2 from J, leaving 14 bases between them. From germline, CDR1 is SGHTA and CDR2 FQGNSA. The CDR3 runs 15 residues. The chain's CDR3 is CASTTPGATNEKLFF. In DNA form, the CDR3 reads TGTGCCAGCACCACCCCAGGGGCGACTAATGAAAAACTGTTTTTT.

The chain links TRBV6-5 to TRBJ1-3; possible D gene TRBD1, 5 bases. Deletions cut 6 bases from V and 0 bases from J, with 15 bases between. Germline CDR1 is MNHEY and CDR2 is SVGAGI. This CDR3 comprises 16 residues. Here the CDR3 DNA reads TGTGCCAGCAGGTACGCGACGGACAACTCTGGAAACACCATATATTTT. Translating it yields CASRYATDNSGNTIYF.

This chain joins TRBV4-2 and TRBJ2-7; 9 bases align to TRBD1. This CDR3 is 16 amino acids long. Trimming removed 2 bases from V and 7 bases from J; junction bases left unmatched: 12. CDR1 is LGHNA, CDR2 YNFKEQ, per germline. Written as DNA, the CDR3 is TGTGCCAGCAGCCAATTCCGGGACAGGGTGACGGGGGAGCAGTACGTC. Encoded protein: CASSQFRDRVTGEQYV.

This sequence joins TRBV10-3 and TRBJ2-5, with D possibly matching TRBD1 (6 bases). The DNA end favors TRBJ2-7, so the J call may be wrong. The CDR3 spans 14 residues. Germline CDR1 reads ENHRY; CDR2 reads SYGVKD. CDR3 protein: CAISGTSFSVEQYF. The CDR3 nucleotides read TGTGCCATCAGCGGGACATCCTTCTCGGTCGAGCAGTACTTC.

The chain joins TRBV19 to TRBJ1-1; D is possibly TRBD1 (6 bases). Trimming took 6 bases from V and 1 from J, leaving 12 bases between them. Germline V gene sequence: CDR1 LNHDA, CDR2 SQIVND (reference sequence). CDR3 length: 14 residues. The CDR3 loop reads CASREQGGNTEAFF. The DNA of the CDR3 is TGTGCCAGTAGAGAACAAGGGGGGAACACTGAAGCTTTCTTT.

The genes are TRBV19 and TRBJ1-1, with a tentative D call TRBD1 (5 bases). Per germline, CDR1 LNHDA and CDR2 SQIVND (reference sequence). The CDR3 runs 14 residues. Deletions cut 3 bases from V and 6 bases from J, with 14 bases between. CDR3: CASSIPRGPSEAFF. CDR3 DNA: TGTGCCAGTAGTATTCCGCGGGGACCTTCTGAAGCTTTCTTT.

This chain uses TRBV6-5 with TRBJ2-1; tentative D call: TRBD1 (6 bases). V lost 0 bases, J lost 9 bases, and 15 bases lay in between. Germline V lookup: CDR1 MNHEY, CDR2 SVGAGI. This CDR3 spans 15 amino acids. CDR3 DNA: TGTGCCAGCAGTTACTCGTCTAAGGGGACAAGTGAGCAGTTCTTC. It translates to CASSYSSKGTSEQFF.

About this clone: At one end the junction does not follow the germline gene, possibly because of a read error. This chain joins TRBV7-9 and TRBJ1-5; D not resolved. The CDR3 is 16 amino acids. The germline V gene has CDR1 SEHNR and CDR2 FQNEAQ (reference sequence). The CDR3 is CSSSLSTTDYRQPQHF. In nucleotides, the CDR3 is TGTTCCAGCAGCTTATCCACCACGGACTATCGCCAGCCCCAGCATTTT.

In DNA, the CDR3 is TGTGCCAGCAGCCCACAGGGGTTGGGGGACACCATATATTTT. Its protein product is CASSPQGLGDTIYF. The rearrangement uses TRBV25-1 and TRBJ1-3, with 7 positions matching TRBD1. V was clipped by 6 bases and J by 8 bases; unmatched bases: 10. Germline assignment: CDR1 MGHDK and CDR2 SYGVNS. The CDR3 totals 14 residues.

This chain uses TRBV11-2 with TRBJ1-5, with a weak D call TRBD1 (6 bases). V was shortened by 4 bases and J by 5 bases, with 9 bases between the two germline ends. The CDR3 has 13 amino acids. Germline lookup yields CDR1 SGHAT and CDR2 FQNNGV. The CDR3 loop reads CASSSDRDQPQHF. The CDR3 bases are TGTGCCAGCAGCTCGGACAGAGATCAGCCCCAGCATTTT. Together with reference TRBV11-2 and TRBJ1-5, the CDR3 gives the full variable domain: EAGVAQSPRYKIIEKRQSVAFWCNPISGHATLYWYQQILGQGPKLLIQFQNNGVVDDSQLPKDRFSAERLKGVDSTLKIQPAKLEDSAVYLCASSSDRDQPQHFGDGTRLSIL.

On this clone: Because the CDR3 is missing its conserved closing phenylalanine or tryptophan, this is likely a read error. The chain combines TRBV19 with TRBJ2-2; tentative D call: TRBD2 (6 bases). CDR3 size: 13 residues. Germline assignment: CDR1 LNHDA and CDR2 SQIVND (reference sequence). The V and J ends lost 3 bases and 7 bases respectively, with 9 bases between them. The CDR3 nucleotides read TGTGCCAGTAGTATCTCGGGGGTCGGGGAGCTGTTTCTT. This gives the protein CASSISGVGELFL.

The chain is built from TRBV6-5 and TRBJ1-1; D not resolved. Germline assignment: CDR1 MNHEY and CDR2 SVGAGI. Trimming took off 3 bases at V and 5 bases at J, with 10 bases between the two ends. The CDR3 loop spans 13 amino acids. The DNA of the CDR3 is TGTGCCAGCAGTTATGAGAGACTGACTGAAGCTTTCTTT. This gives the protein CASSYERLTEAFF.

In its sample, this clone was seen once. The V and J genes are TRBV27 and TRBJ1-1, with 7 nucleotides matching TRBD1. The CDR3 consists of 17 residues. Germline V gene lookup returns CDR1 MNHEY and CDR2 SMNVEV (reference sequence). J was trimmed by 0 bases and V by 6 bases; bases with no gene match: 13. The CDR3 reads CASSRRPTGRMNTEAFF. The CDR3 DNA reads TGTGCCAGCAGCCGCCGACCGACAGGGCGCATGAACACTGAAGCTTTCTTT.

V gene TRBV5-4 combines with J gene TRBJ2-5, with 7 positions matching TRBD1. CDR1 and CDR2 from the germline V gene are SGHNT and YYREEE (reference sequence). The CDR3 covers 15 residues. Losses at the gene ends were 5 bases for V and 2 bases for J; bases not matched to a gene: 9. The DNA for the CDR3 is TGTGCCAGCAGTTCCGGGACAGCTAAACAAGAGACCCAGTACTTC. Translation: CASSSGTAKQETQYF.

This sequence joins TRBV5-6 and TRBJ2-7, with a tentative D call TRBD1 (6 bases). The germline V and J ends were trimmed by 5 bases and 2 bases, with 14 bases remaining between them. This CDR3 is 14 amino acids long. In germline, CDR1 is SGHDT, CDR2 YYEEEE. Here the CDR3 reads CASRDRDKTYEQYF. In DNA form, the CDR3 reads TGTGCCAGCAGGGACCGGGACAAAACCTACGAGCAGTACTTC.